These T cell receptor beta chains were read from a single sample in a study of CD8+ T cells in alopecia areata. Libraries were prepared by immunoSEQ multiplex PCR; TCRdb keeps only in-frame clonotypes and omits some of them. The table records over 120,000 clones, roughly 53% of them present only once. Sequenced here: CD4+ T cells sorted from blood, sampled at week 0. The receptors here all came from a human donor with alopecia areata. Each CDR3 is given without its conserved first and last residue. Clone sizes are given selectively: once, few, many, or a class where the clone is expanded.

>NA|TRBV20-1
SAPFVNIQY
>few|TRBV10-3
AISDPRDREGEQY
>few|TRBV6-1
ASRAGGTYNEQF
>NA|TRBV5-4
ASSLDTGAWETQY
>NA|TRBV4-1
ASSHGASYEQY
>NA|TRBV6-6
ASSYSDTEAF
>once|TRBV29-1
SVDVGGGAF
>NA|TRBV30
AWTHRVVTGANVLT
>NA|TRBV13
ASSLDTGEETQY
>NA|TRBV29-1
SVEGHSHGYT
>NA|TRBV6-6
ASLGETDNQPQH
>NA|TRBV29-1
SAGESNTGELF
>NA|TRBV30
AWSVPWTALYEQY
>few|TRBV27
ASSPGQGAYYGYT
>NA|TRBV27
ASSSFTGGIGYT
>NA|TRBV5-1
ASSLGEGQPQH
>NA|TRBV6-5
ASSYGSGWAVGYT
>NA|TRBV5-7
ASSFKPYEQY
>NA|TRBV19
ASSIAGTLQETQY
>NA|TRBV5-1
ASSPSGSYNQPQH
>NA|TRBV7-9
ASSISTGPLH
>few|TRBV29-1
SVVGYNEQF
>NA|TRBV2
ASSELAEETQY
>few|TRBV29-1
SVKGQINTEAF
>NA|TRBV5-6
ASSSIGTGGLTNYGYT
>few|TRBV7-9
AYSPGPGETQY
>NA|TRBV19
ASRRAGVNTEAF
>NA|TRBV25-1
ASSEWDGGYNSPLH
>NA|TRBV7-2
ASSFPAGGQPYEQY
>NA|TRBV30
AWSYGGGTDTQY
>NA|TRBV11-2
ASSPRRTSGTGELF
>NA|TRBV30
AWATGYNGYT
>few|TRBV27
ASGDSFEYEQY
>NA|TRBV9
ASSTRQGYEQY
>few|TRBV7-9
ASSSPPGSDSNTEAF
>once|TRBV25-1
ASSLGWRTNEKLF
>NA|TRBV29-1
SVEEDRGRVYGYT
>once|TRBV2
ASTKGTSRGTDTQY
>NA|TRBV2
ASKRGGPGEQF
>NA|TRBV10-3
AISGLDEQY
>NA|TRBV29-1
SVGRDYEQY
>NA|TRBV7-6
ASSPGRTQY
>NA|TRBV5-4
ASSLASGNTGELF
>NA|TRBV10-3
AISGRVNTGELF
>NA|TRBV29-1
SVEGQGAFNEQF
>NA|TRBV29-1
SARTGNYEQY
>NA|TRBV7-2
ASSRYRAKDSPLH
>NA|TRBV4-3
ASSRTGTNEKLF
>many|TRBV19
ASSMGRRRLNTEAF
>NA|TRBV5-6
ASRSWARGTQANYGYT
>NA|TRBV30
AWTKGSAELF
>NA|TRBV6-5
ASRQGAGGYT
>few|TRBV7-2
ASSFKGPEETQY
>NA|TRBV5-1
ASSFRTGHGYT